This T cell receptor (beta chain) was retrieved from a study of T cells in Graves' hyperthyroidism and ophthalmopathy. RNA transcripts served as the template for amplifying TCR beta CDR3 regions. TCR CDR3 regions were first amplified by RT-PCR with HTBI primers. TCRdb fed the multiplex PCR reads into MiXCR, producing one record per CDR3 protein. Here the sample spans 500,000 to 800,000 distinct CDR3 sequences, just under 45% being singletons. General study findings and limits: With a median lead of approximately 6.4 months before onset, the model predicted ophthalmopathy.

This clonotype was counted once. Its antigen remains unidentified. Germline loops: CDR1 SGHVS, CDR2 FQNEAQ. This CDR3 has 15 residues. V was trimmed by 5 bases and J by 2 bases, leaving 15 bases between them. The sample consisted of peripheral blood or thyroid tissue (not recorded which). V is TRBV7-8 and J is TRBJ1-1; D is uncertain. The sequence derives from an adult man with Graves' disease, either hyperthyroidism or ophthalmopathy (not recorded which). Here the CDR3 reads CASSADLTQNTEAFF. CDR3 DNA: TGTGCCAGCAGCGCCGACTTGACCCAAAACACTGAAGCTTTCTTT.